This TCR beta chain was captured by sequencing in a study of shared clonotypes between healthy human individuals. This CDR3 has 13 residues. Germline CDR1 and CDR2: LGHNT and FRNRAP. The V gene lost 4 bases and the J gene lost 4 bases, with 7 bases spanning the gap. The assay was immunoSEQ multiplex PCR, and TCRdb's table has in-frame clones only and misses some. In the table there are over 2 million clones, approximately 90% of which are singletons. The chain carries TRBV12-5 and TRBJ2-2; D uncertain. Specimen: naive CD4+ T cells from PBMCs. Subset noted: CD45RA+ positively selected. The source of this sequence is a man aged 18 to 29 in good health. Some clones in this sample may be carry-over from other donors' samples. CDR3 sequence reads: CASGSPTTGELFF. In DNA form, the CDR3 reads TGTGCTAGTGGTTCACCCACCACCGGGGAGCTGTTTTTT.